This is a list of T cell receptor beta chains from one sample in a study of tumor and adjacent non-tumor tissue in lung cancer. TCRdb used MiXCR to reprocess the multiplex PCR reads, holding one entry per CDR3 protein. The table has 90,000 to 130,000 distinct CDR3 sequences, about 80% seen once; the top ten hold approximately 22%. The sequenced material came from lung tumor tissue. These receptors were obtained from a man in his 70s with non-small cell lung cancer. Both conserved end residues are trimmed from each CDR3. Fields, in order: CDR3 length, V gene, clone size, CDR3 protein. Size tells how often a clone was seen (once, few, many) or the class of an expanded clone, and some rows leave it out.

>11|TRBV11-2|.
ASSLAVAIEKY
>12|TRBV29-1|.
RVEAGAGVKVLT
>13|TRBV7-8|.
VSSTRQGAGEKLF
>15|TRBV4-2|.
VNSQVPSGVANEKLF
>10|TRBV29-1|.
SVEGGGFVYT
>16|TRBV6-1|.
GSNTGQAAHSGANVLT
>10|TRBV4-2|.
ANSQDYHEQY
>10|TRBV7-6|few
ASSPQGAEAF
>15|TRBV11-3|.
ASSLLGTSRGYKEQF
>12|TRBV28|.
ASSLAGITYGYT
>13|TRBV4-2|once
ANSKGVEGGSEAF
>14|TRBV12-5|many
ASASLAGGPGDTQY
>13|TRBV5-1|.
ASSRDGSHYNEQF
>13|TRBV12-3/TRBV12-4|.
ASSPQGLRYNKQF
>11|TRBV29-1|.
SMAGRFQETLY
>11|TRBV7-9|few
ASSFWEHGERF
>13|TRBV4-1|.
ASSQVTGLNAEVF
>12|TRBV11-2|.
ASSLTPGSRTQY
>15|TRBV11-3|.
ASSLLGTGGGYNEQF
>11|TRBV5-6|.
ASSEQTGYNQY
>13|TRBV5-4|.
TSSLLGGRNTEAF
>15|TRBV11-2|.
ASSLWLTNPGTNLLT
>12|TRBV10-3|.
AISKTGGRAEAL
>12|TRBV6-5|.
ASSYFGGLSGYI
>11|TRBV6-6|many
ASSPYQRDTQY
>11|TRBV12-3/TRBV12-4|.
ASRSQGNNEQF
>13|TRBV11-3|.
ASSSQGASNYGYN
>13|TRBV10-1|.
ASSGGESCYNEQF
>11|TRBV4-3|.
ANSQAVSYEQY